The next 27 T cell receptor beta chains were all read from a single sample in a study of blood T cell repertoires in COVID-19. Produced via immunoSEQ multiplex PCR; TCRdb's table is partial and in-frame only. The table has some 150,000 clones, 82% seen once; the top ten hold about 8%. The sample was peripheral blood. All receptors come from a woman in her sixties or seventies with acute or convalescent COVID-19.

CDR3 sequence (DNA): TGTGCCAGCAGTTTGAGGGACACTGAAGCTTTCTTT. Residues: CASSLRDTEAFF. The chain combines TRBV28 with TRBJ1-1; no clear D. The CDR3 has 12 residues. V dropped 3 bases and J dropped 3 bases, with 5 bases sitting between them. CDR1 MDHEN and CDR2 SYDVKM come from the germline V gene.

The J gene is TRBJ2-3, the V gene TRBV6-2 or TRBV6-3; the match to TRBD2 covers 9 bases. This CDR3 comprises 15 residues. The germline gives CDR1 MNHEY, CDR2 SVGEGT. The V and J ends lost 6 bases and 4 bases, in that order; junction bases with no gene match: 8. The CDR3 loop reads CASSKSGRLSDTQYF. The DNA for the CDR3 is TGTGCCAGCAGCAAGAGCGGGAGGTTGTCAGATACGCAGTATTTT.

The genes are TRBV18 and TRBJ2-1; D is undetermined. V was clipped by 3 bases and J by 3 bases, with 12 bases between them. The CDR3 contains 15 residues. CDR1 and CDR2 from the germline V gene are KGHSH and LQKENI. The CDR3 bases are TGTGCCAGCTCACCCGTAGCAAGTGACTACAATGAGCAGTTCTTC. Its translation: CASSPVASDYNEQFF.

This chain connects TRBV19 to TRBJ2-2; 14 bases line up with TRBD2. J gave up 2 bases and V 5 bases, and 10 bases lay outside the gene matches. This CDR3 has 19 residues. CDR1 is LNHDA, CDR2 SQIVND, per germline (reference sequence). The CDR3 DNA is TGTGCCAGTAGTCCGGGACTAGCGGGGGAAAGACCTAACACCGGGGAGCTGTTTTTT. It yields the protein CASSPGLAGERPNTGELFF.

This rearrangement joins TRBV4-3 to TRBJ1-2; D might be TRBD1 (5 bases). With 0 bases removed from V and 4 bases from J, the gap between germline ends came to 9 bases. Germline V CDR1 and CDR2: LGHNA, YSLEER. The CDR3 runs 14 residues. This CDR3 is CASSQDWQGYGYTF. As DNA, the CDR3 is TGCGCCAGCAGCCAAGATTGGCAGGGCTATGGCTACACCTTC.

CDR3 loop: CASSFAGTEYGYTF. The CDR3 nucleotides read TGTGCCAGCAGTTTCGCCGGGACAGAATATGGCTACACCTTC. The chain recombines TRBV28 with TRBJ1-2, with 7 bases that match TRBD1. From germline, CDR1 is MDHEN and CDR2 SYDVKM. After removal of 3 bases from V and 5 bases from J, the junction contained 6 bases not matched to a gene. The CDR3 totals 14 residues.

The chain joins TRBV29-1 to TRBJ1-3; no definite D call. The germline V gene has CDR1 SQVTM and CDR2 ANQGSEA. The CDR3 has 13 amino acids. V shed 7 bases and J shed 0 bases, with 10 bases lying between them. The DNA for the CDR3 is TGCAGCGGCAGTAGGAGCTCTGGAAACACCATATATTTT. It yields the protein CSGSRSSGNTIYF.

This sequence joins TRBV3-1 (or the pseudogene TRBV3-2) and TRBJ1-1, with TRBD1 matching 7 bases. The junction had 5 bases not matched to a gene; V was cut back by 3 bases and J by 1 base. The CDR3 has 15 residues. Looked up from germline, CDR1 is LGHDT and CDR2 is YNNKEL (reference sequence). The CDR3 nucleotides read TGTGCCAGCAGCCAGGGGGACAGACAGAACACTGAAGCTTTCTTT. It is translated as CASSQGDRQNTEAFF.

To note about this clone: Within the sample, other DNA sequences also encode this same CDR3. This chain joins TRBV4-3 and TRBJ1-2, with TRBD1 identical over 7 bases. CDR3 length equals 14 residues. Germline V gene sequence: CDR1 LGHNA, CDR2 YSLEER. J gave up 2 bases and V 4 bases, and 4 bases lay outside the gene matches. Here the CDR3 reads CASSLRTGNYGYTF. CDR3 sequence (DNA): TGCGCCAGCAGCCTCAGGACAGGAAACTATGGCTACACCTTC.

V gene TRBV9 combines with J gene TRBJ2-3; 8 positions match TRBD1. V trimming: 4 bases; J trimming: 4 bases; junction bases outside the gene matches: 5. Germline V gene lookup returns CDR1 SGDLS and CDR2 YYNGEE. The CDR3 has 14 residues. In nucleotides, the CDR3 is TGTGCCAGCAGCAGGACAGGGACCTCAGATACGCAGTATTTT. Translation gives CASSRTGTSDTQYF.

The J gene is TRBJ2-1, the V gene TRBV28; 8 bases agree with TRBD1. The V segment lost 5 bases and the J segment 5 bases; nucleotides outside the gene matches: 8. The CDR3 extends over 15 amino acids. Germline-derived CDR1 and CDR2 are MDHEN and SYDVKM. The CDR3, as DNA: TGTGCCAGCAGTCAGGGGGCGGGGACCCACAATGAGCAGTTCTTC. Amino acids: CASSQGAGTHNEQFF.

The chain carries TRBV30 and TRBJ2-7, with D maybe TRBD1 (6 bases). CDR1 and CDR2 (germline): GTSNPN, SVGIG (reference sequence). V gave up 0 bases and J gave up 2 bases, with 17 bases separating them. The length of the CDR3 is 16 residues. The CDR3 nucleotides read TGTGCCTGGAGTGTACTTAGCACAGGGTGGACCTACGAGCAGTACTTC. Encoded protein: CAWSVLSTGWTYEQYF.

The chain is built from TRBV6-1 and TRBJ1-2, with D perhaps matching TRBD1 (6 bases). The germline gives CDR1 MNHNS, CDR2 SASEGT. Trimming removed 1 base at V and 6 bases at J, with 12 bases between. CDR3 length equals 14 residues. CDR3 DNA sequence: TGTGCCAGCAGTGAAGGACCGGGGGGCCATGGCTACACCTTC. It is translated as CASSEGPGGHGYTF.

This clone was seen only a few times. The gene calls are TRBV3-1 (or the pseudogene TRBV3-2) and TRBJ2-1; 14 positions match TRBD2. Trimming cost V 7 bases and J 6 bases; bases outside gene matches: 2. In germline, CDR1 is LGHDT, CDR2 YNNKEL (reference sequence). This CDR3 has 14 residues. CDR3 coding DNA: TGTGCCAGCAAAGGACTAGCGGGAGGCAATGAGCAGTTCTTC. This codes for CASKGLAGGNEQFF.

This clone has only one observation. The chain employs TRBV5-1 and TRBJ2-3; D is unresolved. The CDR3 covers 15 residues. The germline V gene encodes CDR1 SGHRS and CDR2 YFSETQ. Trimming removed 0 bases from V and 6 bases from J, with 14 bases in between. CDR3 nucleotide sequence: TGCGCCAGCAGCTTGGATGTACAGCCTCCGGATACGCAGTATTTT. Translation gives CASSLDVQPPDTQYF.

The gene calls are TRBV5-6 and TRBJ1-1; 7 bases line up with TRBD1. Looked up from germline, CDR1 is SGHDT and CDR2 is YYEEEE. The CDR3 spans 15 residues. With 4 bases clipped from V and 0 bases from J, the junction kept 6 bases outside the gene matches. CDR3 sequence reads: CASSGETGLNTEAFF. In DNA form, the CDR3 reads TGTGCCAGCAGCGGAGAGACAGGGTTGAACACTGAAGCTTTCTTT.

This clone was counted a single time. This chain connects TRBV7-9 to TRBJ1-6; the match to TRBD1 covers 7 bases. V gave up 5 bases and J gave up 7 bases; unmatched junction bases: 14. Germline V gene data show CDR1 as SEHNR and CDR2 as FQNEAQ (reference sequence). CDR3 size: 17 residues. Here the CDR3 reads CASSHPRGDSSNSPLHF. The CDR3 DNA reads TGTGCCAGCAGCCACCCCCGAGGGGACAGCTCGAATTCACCCCTCCACTTT.

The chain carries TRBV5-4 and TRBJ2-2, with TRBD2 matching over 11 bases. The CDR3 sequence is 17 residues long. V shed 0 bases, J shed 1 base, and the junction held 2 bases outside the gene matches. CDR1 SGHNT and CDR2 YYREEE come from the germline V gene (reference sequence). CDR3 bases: TGTGCCAGCAGCTTGGAACTAGCGGGAGAGAACACCGGGGAGCTGTTTTTT. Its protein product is CASSLELAGENTGELFF.

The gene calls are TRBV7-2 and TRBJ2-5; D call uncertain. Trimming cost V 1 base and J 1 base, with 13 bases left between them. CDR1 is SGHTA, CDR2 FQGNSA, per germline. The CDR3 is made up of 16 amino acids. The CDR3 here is CASSLGVVASQETQYF. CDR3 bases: TGTGCCAGCAGCTTAGGAGTCGTTGCTTCCCAAGAGACCCAGTACTTC.

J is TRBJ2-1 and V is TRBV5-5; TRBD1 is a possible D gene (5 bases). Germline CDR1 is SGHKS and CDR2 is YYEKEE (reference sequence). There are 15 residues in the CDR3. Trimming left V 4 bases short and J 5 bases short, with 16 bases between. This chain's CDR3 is CASSRSPDRNNEQFF. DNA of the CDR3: TGTGCCAGCAGCCGATCCCCTGACAGAAACAATGAGCAGTTCTTC.

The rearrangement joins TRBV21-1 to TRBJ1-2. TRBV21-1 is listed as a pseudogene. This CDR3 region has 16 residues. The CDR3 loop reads CASSKKKAGRNYGYTF. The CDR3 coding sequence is TGTGCCAGCAGCAAAAAGAAGGCGGGACGTAACTATGGCTACACCTTC.

The CDR3 loop reads CASSLDVLGQSLYEQYF. In DNA form, the CDR3 reads TGTGCCAGCAGCTTAGACGTTCTGGGACAGAGTTTATACGAGCAGTACTTC. The gene calls are TRBV7-9 and TRBJ2-7, with 7 bases that match TRBD1. The germline gives CDR1 SEHNR, CDR2 FQNEAQ (reference sequence). Germline trimming cut 1 base from V and 4 bases from J; bases unmatched to any gene: 13. The CDR3 contains 17 residues.

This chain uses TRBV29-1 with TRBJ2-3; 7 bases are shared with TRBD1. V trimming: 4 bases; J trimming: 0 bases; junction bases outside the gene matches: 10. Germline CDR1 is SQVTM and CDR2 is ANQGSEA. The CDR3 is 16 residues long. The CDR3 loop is CSVVLSGQRSTDTQYF. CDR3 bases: TGCAGCGTTGTTCTATCGGGACAGAGAAGCACAGATACGCAGTATTTT.

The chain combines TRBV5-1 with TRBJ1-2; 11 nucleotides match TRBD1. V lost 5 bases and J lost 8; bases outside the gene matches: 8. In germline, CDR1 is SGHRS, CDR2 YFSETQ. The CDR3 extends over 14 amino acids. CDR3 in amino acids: CASSSDRGLEGYTF. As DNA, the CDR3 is TGCGCCAGCAGTTCGGACAGGGGGCTGGAAGGCTACACCTTC.

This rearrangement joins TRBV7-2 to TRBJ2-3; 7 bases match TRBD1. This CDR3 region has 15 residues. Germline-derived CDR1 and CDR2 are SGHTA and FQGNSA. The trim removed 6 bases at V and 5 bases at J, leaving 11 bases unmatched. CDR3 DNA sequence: TGTGCCAGCAGACCCACAGGGGTGTCGGGAGATACGCAGTATTTT. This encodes CASRPTGVSGDTQYF.

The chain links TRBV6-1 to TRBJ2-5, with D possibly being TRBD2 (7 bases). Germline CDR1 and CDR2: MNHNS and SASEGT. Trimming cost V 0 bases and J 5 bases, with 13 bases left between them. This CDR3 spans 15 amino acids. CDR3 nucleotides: TGTGCCAGCAGTGAAGCGGGGGGGCCACTGGAGACCCAGTACTTC. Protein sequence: CASSEAGGPLETQYF.

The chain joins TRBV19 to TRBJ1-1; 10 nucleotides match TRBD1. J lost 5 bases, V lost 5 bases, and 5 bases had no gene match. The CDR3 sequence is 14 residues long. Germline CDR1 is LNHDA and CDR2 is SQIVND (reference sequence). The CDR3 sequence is CASSADRGGTEAFF. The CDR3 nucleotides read TGTGCCAGTAGTGCGGACAGGGGGGGTACTGAAGCTTTCTTT. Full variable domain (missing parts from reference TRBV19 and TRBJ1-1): DGGITQSPKYLFRKEGQNVTLSCEQNLNHDAMYWYRQDPGQGLRLIYYSQIVNDFQKGDIAEGYSVSREKKESFPLTVTSAQKNPTAFYLCASSADRGGTEAFFGQGTRLTVV.